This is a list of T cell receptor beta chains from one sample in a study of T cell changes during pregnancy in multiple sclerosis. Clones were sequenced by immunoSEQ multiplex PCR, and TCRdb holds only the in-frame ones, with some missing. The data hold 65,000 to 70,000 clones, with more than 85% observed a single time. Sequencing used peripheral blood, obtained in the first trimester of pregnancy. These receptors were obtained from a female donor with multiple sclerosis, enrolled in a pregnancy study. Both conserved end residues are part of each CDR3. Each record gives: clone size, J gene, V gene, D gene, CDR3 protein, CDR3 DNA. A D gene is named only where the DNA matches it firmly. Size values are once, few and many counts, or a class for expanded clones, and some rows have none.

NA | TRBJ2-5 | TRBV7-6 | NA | CASSSLSGLREETQYF | TGTGCCAGCAGCTCTCTCTCGGGACTCCGAGAAGAGACCCAGTACTTC
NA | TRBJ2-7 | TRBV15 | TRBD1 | CATSRDLIGGASYEQYF | TGTGCCACCAGCAGAGATTTGATAGGGGGCGCATCCTACGAGCAGTACTTC
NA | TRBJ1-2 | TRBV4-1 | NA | CASSQDARGYGYTF | TGCGCCAGCAGCCAAGATGCGCGAGGCTATGGCTACACCTTC
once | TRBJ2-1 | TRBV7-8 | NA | CASSLGLPREQFF | TGTGCCAGCAGCTTAGGTCTCCCGAGGGAGCAGTTCTTC
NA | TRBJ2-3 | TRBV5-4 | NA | CASSPLREARTDTQYF | TGTGCCAGCAGCCCCCTTAGGGAGGCAAGAACAGATACGCAGTATTTT
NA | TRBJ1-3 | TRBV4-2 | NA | CASSQDRRSSGNTIYF | TGTGCCAGCAGCCAAGATCGGAGATCCTCTGGAAACACCATATATTTT
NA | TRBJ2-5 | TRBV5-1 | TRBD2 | CASSLEAGGAILGTQYF | TGCGCCAGCAGCTTGGAGGCGGGGGGGGCGATACTAGGGACCCAGTACTTC
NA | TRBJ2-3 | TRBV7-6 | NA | CASSLASGDTQYF | TGTGCCAGCAGCTTAGCCTCCGGGGATACGCAGTATTTT
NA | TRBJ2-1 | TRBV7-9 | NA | CASSSSRSLMRQFF | TGTGCCAGCAGCTCGTCCCGGTCGCTGATGAGGCAGTTCTTC
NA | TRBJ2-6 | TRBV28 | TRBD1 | CASKDRGFRSGANVLTF | TGTGCCAGCAAAGACAGGGGGTTCCGTTCTGGGGCCAACGTCCTGACTTTC
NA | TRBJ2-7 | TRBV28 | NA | CASSHPTGTPTVLSYEQYF | TGTGCCAGCAGCCACCCCACCGGGACACCGACCGTCCTATCCTACGAGCAGTACTTC
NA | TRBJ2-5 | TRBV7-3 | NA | CASSPGISGETQYF | TGTGCCAGCAGCCCTGGTATATCGGGAGAGACCCAGTACTTC
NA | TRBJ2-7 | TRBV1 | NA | CTSSQEGTGFSSPYEQYF | TGCACCAGCAGCCAAGAAGGCACGGGGTTCTCCTCTCCCTACGAGCAGTACTTC
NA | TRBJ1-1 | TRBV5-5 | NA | CASSFRVGNTEAFF | TGTGCCAGCAGCTTCAGGGTAGGGAACACTGAAGCTTTCTTT
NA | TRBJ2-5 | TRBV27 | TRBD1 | CASSTMTGGEWETQYF | TGTGCCAGCAGCACCATGACAGGGGGCGAGTGGGAGACCCAGTACTTC
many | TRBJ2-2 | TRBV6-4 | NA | CASSMTLNTGELFF | TGTGCCAGCAGTATGACTTTGAACACCGGGGAGCTGTTTTTT
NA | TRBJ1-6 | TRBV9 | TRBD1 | CASSGTGGSSSSPLHF | TGTGCCAGCAGCGGAACAGGGGGCTCCTCAAGTTCACCCCTCCACTTT
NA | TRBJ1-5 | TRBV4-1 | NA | CASSQDLGSQQPQHF | TGCGCCAGCAGCCAAGATCTTGGCAGTCAACAGCCCCAGCATTTT
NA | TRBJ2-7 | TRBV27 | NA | CASTSPISYEQYF | TGTGCCAGTACTAGCCCTATCTCCTACGAGCAGTACTTC
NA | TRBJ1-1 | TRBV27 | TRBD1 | CASSGDRPTRNTEAFF | TGTGCCAGCAGTGGGGACAGGCCCACCAGGAACACTGAAGCTTTCTTT
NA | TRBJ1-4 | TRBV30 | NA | CAWSNGMGEEREKLFF | TGTGCCTGGAGTAACGGAATGGGGGAGGAAAGGGAAAAACTGTTTTTT
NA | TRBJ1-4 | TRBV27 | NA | CASSLSKGRRNEKLFF | TGTGCCAGCAGTTTATCGAAAGGGCGGAGGAATGAAAAACTGTTTTTT
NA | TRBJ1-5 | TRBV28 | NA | CATGGQPQHF | TGTGCCACGGGGGGGCAGCCCCAGCATTTT
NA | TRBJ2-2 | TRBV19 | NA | CASSIGPFRQATNTGELFF | TGTGCCAGTAGTATAGGCCCTTTTAGACAGGCTACGAACACCGGGGAGCTGTTTTTT
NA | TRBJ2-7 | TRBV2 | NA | CASSEVGASYEQYF | TGTGCCAGCAGTGAAGTGGGGGCCTCCTACGAGCAGTACTTC
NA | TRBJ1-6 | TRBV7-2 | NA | CASSLKTGWFSSPLHF | TGTGCCAGCAGCCTAAAAACAGGGTGGTTCTCTTCACCCCTCCACTTT
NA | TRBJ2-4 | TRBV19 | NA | CASSTSDRIKNIQYF | TGTGCCAGTAGTACCTCTGACAGAATTAAAAACATTCAGTACTTC
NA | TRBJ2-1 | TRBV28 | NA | CASSPLVRPGSSYNEQFF | TGTGCCAGCAGCCCGCTTGTGAGGCCGGGGAGCTCCTACAATGAGCAGTTCTTC
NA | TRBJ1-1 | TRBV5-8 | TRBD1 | CASNEGQPNTEAFF | TGTGCCAGCAACGAGGGACAGCCCAACACTGAAGCTTTCTTT
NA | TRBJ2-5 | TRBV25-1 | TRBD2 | CASSYGPTGTSGLETQYF | TGTGCCAGCAGTTACGGGCCCACCGGGACTAGCGGGTTGGAGACCCAGTACTTC
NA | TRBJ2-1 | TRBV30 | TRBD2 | CAWSVSRREGQTNEQFF | TGTGCCTGGAGTGTGTCCCGCCGGGAGGGCCAGACTAATGAGCAGTTCTTC
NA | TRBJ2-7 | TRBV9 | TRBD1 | CASSVDVGGHEQYF | TGTGCCAGCAGCGTAGATGTAGGGGGCCACGAGCAGTACTTC
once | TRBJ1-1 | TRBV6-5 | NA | CASSPGGLVKAFF | TGTGCCAGCAGCCCGGGGGGGTTGGTGAAAGCTTTCTTT
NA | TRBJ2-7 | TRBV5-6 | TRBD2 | CASSPGLAASSYEQYF | TGTGCCAGCAGCCCAGGACTAGCGGCGAGCTCCTACGAGCAGTACTTC
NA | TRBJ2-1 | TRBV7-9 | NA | CASSLALQGLYNEQFF | TGTGCCAGCAGCTTAGCCCTTCAGGGACTCTACAATGAGCAGTTCTTC
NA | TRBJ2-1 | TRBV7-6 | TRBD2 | CASSLWTSGGFSGSNEQFF | TGTGCCAGCAGCCTTTGGACTAGCGGGGGGTTTTCGGGTAGCAATGAGCAGTTCTTC
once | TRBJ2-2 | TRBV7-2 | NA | CASSDRGELFF | TGTGCCAGCAGCGATCGGGGGGAGCTGTTTTTT
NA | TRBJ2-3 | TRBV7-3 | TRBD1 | CASSFTGQGMGDTQYF | TGTGCCAGCAGCTTTACCGGACAGGGAATGGGAGATACGCAGTATTTT
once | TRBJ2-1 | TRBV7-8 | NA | CASSLFPIAGHNEQFF | TGTGCCAGCAGCTTATTTCCCATCGCGGGGCACAATGAGCAGTTCTTC
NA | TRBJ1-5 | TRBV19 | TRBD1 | CATGQGARNQPQHF | TGTGCCACCGGACAGGGGGCGCGAAATCAGCCCCAGCATTTT
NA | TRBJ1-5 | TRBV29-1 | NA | CSTTTGLNQPQHF | TGCAGCACGACCACAGGGCTCAATCAGCCCCAGCATTTT
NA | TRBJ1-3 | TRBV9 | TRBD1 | CASSGGQGYSGNTIYF | TGTGCCAGCAGCGGGGGACAGGGGTACTCTGGAAACACCATATATTTT